One and the same sample provided the 12 T cell receptor beta chains below, sequenced in a study of OX40 agonist ivuxolimab in advanced cancers. Repertoires were generated with immunoSEQ multiplex PCR, while TCRdb's copy carries only in-frame clones and drops some. The table shows about 79,000 clones, with more than 85% occurring only once. This specimen was CD4+ or CD8+ T cells sorted from blood, taken in a trial of the OX40 agonist ivuxolimab. The receptors were sampled from an adult with an advanced solid tumor such as melanoma, head and neck, liver or kidney cancer.

This chain joins TRBV9 and TRBJ1-4; a possible D gene is TRBD1 (6 bases). Per germline, CDR1 SGDLS and CDR2 YYNGEE. The CDR3 has 15 amino acids. Trimming removed 2 bases at V and 8 bases at J, with 16 bases between. CDR3 DNA: TGTGCCAGCAGCGTCGAGGGGGGCGAATCCGAAAAACTGTTTTTT. Translating gives CASSVEGGESEKLFF.

The chain uses TRBV7-9 and TRBJ2-2, with TRBD1 as a possible D gene (5 bases). Germline assignment: CDR1 SEHNR and CDR2 FQNEAQ (reference sequence). Trimming stripped 5 bases from V and 0 bases from J, with 19 bases between. The CDR3 totals 18 residues. CDR3 loop: CASSQPGTTRANTGELFF. For the CDR3, the DNA is TGTGCCAGCAGCCAGCCCGGAACCACCAGGGCGAACACCGGGGAGCTGTTTTTT.

V and J are TRBV4-1 and TRBJ1-2, with D possibly matching TRBD1 (5 bases). Trimming took off 0 bases at V and 2 bases at J, with 10 bases between the two ends. The germline V gene has CDR1 MGHRA and CDR2 YSYEKL. The CDR3 is 15 amino acids. CDR3 sequence: CASSQDVTVNYGYTF. In nucleotides, the CDR3 is TGCGCCAGCAGCCAAGATGTGACAGTCAACTATGGCTACACCTTC.

The chain joins TRBV9 to TRBJ2-6; D unclear. This CDR3 spans 15 amino acids. Germline loops: CDR1 SGDLS, CDR2 YYNGEE. V was cut by 0 bases and J by 2 bases, with 6 bases left in between. CDR3 residues: CASSVELTGANVLTF. The CDR3 DNA follows: TGTGCCAGCAGCGTAGAGTTGACTGGGGCCAACGTCCTGACTTTC.

This clone was detected only once. CDR3 region: CASSPGTTEETQYF. The CDR3 nucleotides are TGTGCCAGCAGTCCCGGGACTACCGAAGAGACCCAGTACTTC. The chain has TRBV2 and TRBJ2-5, with 7 bases fitting TRBD2. Losses at the gene ends were 5 bases for V and 3 bases for J; bases not matched to a gene: 6. CDR1 and CDR2 (germline): SNHLY, FYNNEI. The CDR3 runs to 14 residues.

The chain uses TRBV19 and TRBJ1-1; D may be TRBD1 (6 bases). The CDR3 spans 16 residues. Germline assignment: CDR1 LNHDA and CDR2 SQIVND (reference sequence). V was pared by 5 bases and J by 11 bases, with 27 bases between. CDR3 nucleotides: TGTGCCAGTAGTCTAAACCCGGACAGCACCCCGAGAGCGGCTTTCTTT. Translating it yields CASSLNPDSTPRAAFF. Full variable domain (missing parts from reference TRBV19 and TRBJ1-1): DGGITQSPKYLFRKEGQNVTLSCEQNLNHDAMYWYRQDPGQGLRLIYYSQIVNDFQKGDIAEGYSVSREKKESFPLTVTSAQKNPTAFYLCASSLNPDSTPRAAFFGQGTRLTVV.

The chain links TRBV5-1 to TRBJ2-5, with D perhaps being TRBD1 or TRBD2 (5 bases each). Between the trimmed V and J ends, which lost 7 bases and 5 bases, there was a span of 12 bases. From germline, CDR1 is SGHRS and CDR2 YFSETQ. The CDR3 is 12 residues long. CDR3 region: CASAGSGETQYF. For the CDR3, the DNA is TGCGCCAGCGCGGGTTCAGGGGAGACCCAGTACTTC.

This chain links TRBV4-1 with TRBJ1-4; 7 positions match TRBD1. CDR3 length: 14 residues. CDR1 and CDR2 from the germline V gene are MGHRA and YSYEKL. V trimming: 4 bases; J trimming: 5 bases; junction bases outside the gene matches: 4. As DNA, the CDR3 is TGCGCCAGCAGCCTCGCAGGGGGGAATGAAAAACTGTTTTTT. Translated, it gives CASSLAGGNEKLFF.

The genes are TRBV30 and TRBJ2-4; D gene uncertain. Germline V gene sequence: CDR1 GTSNPN, CDR2 SVGIG (reference sequence). With 2 bases removed from V and 5 bases from J, the gap between germline ends came to 13 bases. This CDR3 is built from 14 residues. CDR3 sequence (DNA): TGTGCCTGGAGTCTGGGCGGAAAGGAAAACATTCAGTACTTC. Translated: CAWSLGGKENIQYF.

The chain employs TRBV18 and TRBJ1-2; 7 bases fit TRBD1. V shed 4 bases and J 6 bases; nucleotides not matched to a gene: 11. Germline-derived CDR1 and CDR2 are KGHSH and LQKENI. The CDR3 contains 15 residues. CDR3 nucleotides: TGTGCCAGCTCACGCTTTGACAGGGCTTCGGATGGCTACACCTTC. This codes for CASSRFDRASDGYTF.

V is TRBV2 and J is TRBJ2-4, with D unclear. Between the trimmed V and J ends, which lost 8 bases and 7 bases, there was a span of 15 bases. CDR3 size: 13 residues. From germline, CDR1 is SNHLY and CDR2 FYNNEI. CDR3 DNA sequence: TGTGCCAGCGCGAGAAGGGTTGAGAACATTCAGTACTTC. It specifies CASARRVENIQYF.

The CDR3 DNA sequence: TGCGCCAGCAGCTTGCGTACAAATGATGAGCAGTTCTTC. This codes for CASSLRTNDEQFF. V usage is TRBV5-1 and J usage is TRBJ2-1; D gene uncertain. V was pared by 1 base and J by 8 bases, with 10 bases between. From germline, CDR1 is SGHRS and CDR2 YFSETQ. This CDR3 region has 13 residues.